This TCR beta chain was recovered during a study of shared clonotypes between healthy human individuals. Points from the study as a whole: Blood was the sole source, and tissue repertoires probably differ. Against clonotypes common to all four donors, non-shared ones had lower generation probabilities.

There were only Caucasian adults among the donors, and all lived in Nashville, Tennessee. As to this clone: Antigen: not known.

The V end was cut by 0 bases, the J end by 14 bases, with 15 bases between. The CDR3 has 13 residues. Germline V lookup: CDR1 SGHDT, CDR2 YYEEEE. Assay: immunoSEQ multiplex PCR; the TCRdb copy retains only in-frame clones and omits some. The sample holds about 92,000 clones, 68% seen once. Input material: memory CD8+ T cells sorted from blood. The subset here: CD45RO+ cells pooled with CCR7-negative TemRA cells. This sequence joins TRBV5-6 and TRBJ2-4; TRBD1 might be the D (5 bases). The receptor was derived from a man in his thirties or forties in good health. Here the CDR3 DNA reads TGTGCCAGCAGCTTGGAAGGGGCAATTGAGGAGTACTTC. Its protein product is CASSLEGAIEEYF.